Following are 21 T cell receptor beta chains from one sample sequenced in a study of blood T cells in healthy people across ages. A second PCR of 7 to 11 cycles used a sample-barcoded 5' primer and a J-beta primer mix. Via MiXCR, TCRdb re-called the 5' RACE reads, giving one row per CDR3 protein. The sample holds some 1.8 million distinct CDR3 sequences, approximately 40% seen once. Sequenced input: blood. Receptors originate from a human donor in good health.

The rearrangement joins TRBV19 to TRBJ2-5; D is possibly TRBD1 or TRBD2 (5 bases each). This CDR3 is 13 amino acids long. Looked up from germline, CDR1 is LNHDA and CDR2 is SQIVND (reference sequence). The V and J ends lost 3 bases and 2 bases respectively, with 7 bases between them. CDR3 in DNA: TGTGCCAGTAGTATGTGGGGGCAAGAGACCCAGTACTTC. It codes for CASSMWGQETQYF.

J is TRBJ2-7 and V is TRBV3-1; 7 bases are a match to TRBD2. CDR3 size: 15 residues. In germline, CDR1 is LGHDT, CDR2 YNNKEL (reference sequence). The J segment lost 3 bases and the V segment lost 4 bases, leaving 9 bases of the junction unmatched. The CDR3 region has the DNA TGTGCCAGCAGCCCTCGGACTAGTAACGGCTACGAGCAGTACTTC. The encoded protein is CASSPRTSNGYEQYF.

The chain links TRBV7-8 to TRBJ2-7, with TRBD1 matching 9 bases. Germline lookup yields CDR1 SGHVS and CDR2 FQNEAQ. The CDR3 covers 16 residues. The V segment lost 6 bases and the J segment 7 bases; nucleotides outside the gene matches: 16. The CDR3 sequence: CASSARRADRGGEQYF. CDR3 nucleotides: TGTGCCAGCAGTGCTAGGAGGGCGGACAGGGGCGGTGAGCAGTACTTC.

This chain joins TRBV6-5 and TRBJ1-5; possible D gene TRBD1, 6 bases. The V gene lost 4 bases and the J gene lost 3 bases, with 10 bases spanning the gap. The germline V gene encodes CDR1 MNHEY and CDR2 SVGAGI. The CDR3 sequence is 14 residues long. CDR3 residues: CASSSGQYNQPQHF. The CDR3 DNA reads as TGTGCCAGCAGTTCCGGACAGTACAATCAGCCCCAGCATTTT.

The rearrangement uses TRBV6-2 or TRBV6-3 and TRBJ1-5, with no clear D. Trimming left V 6 bases short and J 10 bases short, with 16 bases between. Germline V gene lookup returns CDR1 MNHEY and CDR2 SVGEGT. CDR3 length equals 13 residues. The CDR3 region is CASSPPGPLPQHF. The CDR3 region has the DNA TGTGCCAGCAGCCCCCCCGGACCGCTTCCCCAGCATTTT.

The chain links TRBV9 to TRBJ1-2; D perhaps matches TRBD1 (6 bases). Trimming left V 3 bases short and J 2 bases short, with 11 bases between. The germline V gene has CDR1 SGDLS and CDR2 YYNGEE. The CDR3 spans 14 residues. Written as DNA, the CDR3 is TGTGCCAGCAGCGATAACCAGGGGAACTATGGCTACACCTTC. Translation gives CASSDNQGNYGYTF.

This clonotype appeared a few times. The chain is built from TRBV15 and TRBJ2-7; D is possibly TRBD2 (6 bases). CDR1 is LNHNV, CDR2 YYDKDF, per germline (reference sequence). The V and J ends lost 6 bases and 7 bases respectively, with 19 bases between them. The CDR3 is made up of 14 amino acids. The CDR3 reads CATSRGGDLLEQYF. The CDR3 DNA reads TGTGCCACCAGTCGGGGAGGAGACTTACTGGAGCAGTACTTC.

The sample holds a few counts of this clonotype. The CDR3 is CASSSLPREETQYF. The CDR3 nucleotides are TGCGCCAGCAGCTCGCTACCTAGGGAAGAGACCCAGTACTTC. This chain joins TRBV5-1 and TRBJ2-5, with D unclear. The germline V gene has CDR1 SGHRS and CDR2 YFSETQ. This CDR3 region has 14 residues. Trimming pared 3 bases from V and 3 bases from J, leaving 12 bases between.

As to this clonotype: Relative to the germline gene, one junction end is altered; a read error may explain this. The chain uses TRBV5-6 and TRBJ2-4, with D possibly TRBD1 on 6 matching bases. The J call may be faulty, since TRBJ2-7 better matches the DNA end. CDR3 length equals 15 residues. Germline values: CDR1 SGHDT, CDR2 YYEEEE. DNA for the CDR3: TGTGCCGGCAGCCTTGGGACATCCTCCTGGTACGAGCAGTACTTC. It translates to CAGSLGTSSWYEQYF.

Only a few counts were recorded for this clonotype. The chain joins TRBV20-1 to TRBJ2-1; 13 bases are a match to TRBD2. Per the germline V gene, CDR1 is DFQATT and CDR2 is SNEGSKA (reference sequence). This CDR3 region has 17 residues. V was pared by 2 bases and J by 6 bases, with 10 bases of the junction left unmatched. CDR3 DNA: TGCAGTGCTAGACCCTATCGGGGACTAGCGGGACCCAATGAGCAGTTCTTC. Amino acids: CSARPYRGLAGPNEQFF.

The chain employs TRBV7-9 and TRBJ2-4; no reliable D call. The V gene lost 4 bases and the J gene lost 5 bases, with 15 bases spanning the gap. Germline assignment: CDR1 SEHNR and CDR2 FQNEAQ (reference sequence). CDR3 length equals 15 residues. CDR3 nucleotides: TGTGCCAGCAGCTCTGCCATCCCATCACAAAACATTCAGTACTTC. It yields the protein CASSSAIPSQNIQYF.

This sequence joins TRBV5-1 and TRBJ2-5; D ambiguous. With 0 bases removed from V and 4 bases from J, the gap between germline ends came to 10 bases. The CDR3 contains 14 residues. Germline loops: CDR1 SGHRS, CDR2 YFSETQ. In nucleotides, the CDR3 is TGCGCCAGCAGCTTGGGGGTCCCCACAGAGACCCAGTACTTC. Its translation is CASSLGVPTETQYF.

The chain joins TRBV5-1 to TRBJ1-4; tentative D call: TRBD1 (6 bases). CDR3 length: 15 amino acids. Germline CDR1 and CDR2: SGHRS and YFSETQ. V was pared by 2 bases and J by 8 bases, with 16 bases between. CDR3 residues: CASSLGRTEGEKLFF. The CDR3 bases are TGCGCCAGCAGCTTAGGGCGGACAGAGGGCGAAAAACTGTTTTTT.

The chain employs TRBV20-1 and TRBJ2-1; a possible D gene is TRBD2 (6 bases). The germline gives CDR1 DFQATT, CDR2 SNEGSKA (reference sequence). The CDR3 is 11 residues long. Here the CDR3 reads CRRRLRGEQFF. For the CDR3, the DNA is TGCAGGCGTCGGCTGCGGGGTGAGCAGTTCTTC.

As for this clonotype: A read error may account for a junction end that differs from germline. V is TRBV7-2 and J is TRBJ2-1; the match to TRBD2 covers 10 bases. This CDR3 is 15 amino acids long. Germline CDR1 reads SGHTA; CDR2 reads FQGNSA. The CDR3 is CAGSRPGLASDEQFF. The CDR3 DNA follows: TGTGCCGGCAGCCGACCGGGACTAGCGAGCGATGAGCAGTTCTTC.

The rearrangement joins TRBV9 to TRBJ2-7; D ambiguous. Trimming left V 1 base short and J 7 bases short, with 12 bases between. Germline CDR1 and CDR2: SGDLS and YYNGEE. The CDR3 is 13 amino acids. In DNA form, the CDR3 reads TGTGCCAGCAGCGTATCCAGGTTTGGAGAGCAGTACTTC. Translation gives CASSVSRFGEQYF. Filled out from reference TRBV9 and TRBJ2-7, the complete variable domain reads DSGVTQTPKHLITATGQRVTLRCSPRSGDLSVYWYQQSLDQGLQFLIQYYNGEERAKGNILERFSAQQFPDLHSELNLSSLELGDSALYFCASSVSRFGEQYFGPGTRLTVT.

The chain uses TRBV29-1 and TRBJ2-7; D may match TRBD1 or TRBD2 (5 bases each). The CDR3 covers 13 residues. V was cut by 4 bases and J by 2 bases, with 12 bases left in between. Germline CDR1 reads SQVTM; CDR2 reads ANQGSEA. This CDR3 is CSVARDLTYEQYF. In DNA, the CDR3 is TGCAGCGTTGCCAGGGACCTGACCTACGAGCAGTACTTC.

The gene calls are TRBV6-5 and TRBJ2-1; D remains unclear. The CDR3 is 14 residues long. V lost 10 bases, J lost 7 bases, and 20 bases lay in between. The germline V gene has CDR1 MNHEY and CDR2 SVGAGI. CDR3 loop: CATGVASWTNEQFF. The CDR3 DNA is TGTGCCACTGGTGTGGCTAGTTGGACGAATGAGCAGTTCTTC.

Only a few counts were recorded for this clonotype. The genes are TRBV28 and TRBJ2-7; D ambiguous. The V end was cut by 2 bases, the J end by 4 bases, with 9 bases between. Looked up from germline, CDR1 is MDHEN and CDR2 is SYDVKM. The CDR3 loop spans 13 amino acids. The CDR3: CASSLRRLYEQYF. DNA for the CDR3: TGTGCCAGCAGTTTAAGGAGATTGTACGAGCAGTACTTC. Variable domain in full (rest from reference TRBV28 and TRBJ2-7): DVKVTQSSRYLVKRTGEKVFLECVQDMDHENMFWYRQDPGLGLRLIYFSYDVKMKEKGDIPEGYSVSREKKERFSLILESASTNQTSMYLCASSLRRLYEQYFGPGTRLTVT.

This clonotype was observed a handful of times. This chain uses TRBV12-3 or TRBV12-4 with TRBJ2-1; D ambiguous. V shed 1 base and J shed 5 bases, with 12 bases lying between them. The CDR3 length is 15 residues. CDR3 sequence (DNA): TGTGCCAGCAGTTTAGGGGGTTTGTGGAACAATGAGCAGTTCTTC. This encodes CASSLGGLWNNEQFF.

In its sample, this clonotype was seen a few times. The CDR3 bases are TGCGCCAGCAGCCAGGAGAGGATTGGGGTTGATTCTGGGGCCAACGTCCTGACTTTC. Protein: CASSQERIGVDSGANVLTF. V is TRBV4-3 and J is TRBJ2-6; D remains unclear. The CDR3 is made up of 19 amino acids. CDR1 is LGHNA and CDR2 is YSLEER in the germline V gene. Trimming took 3 bases from V and 1 from J, leaving 19 bases between them.